The clone carrying this T cell receptor beta chain was seen a few times. The antigen is not known. The junction and the germline gene differ at one end; a read error may be behind it. This sample is drawn from a study of T-cell memory formation after mild COVID-19. Study-level information: Across donors, TCR clusters were largely donor specific.

General study points: Whereas later expanders leaned CD4+, clones contracting day 15 to 85 showed a balanced CD4/CD8 makeup. Some clones that responded turned up in pre-infection memory, which suggests that cross-reactive memory joined in.

Constant-segment primers were used for 5'RACE, and the resulting TCR alpha and TCR beta cDNA libraries carried sample barcodes and UMIs. TCRdb re-analysed the 5' RACE reads in MiXCR, keeping a single row per CDR3 protein. The sample has under 300,000 distinct CDR3 sequences, about 16% seen once; the top ten hold 20% to 25%. Germline assignment: CDR1 SGHTA and CDR2 FQGNSA. The CDR3 has 12 residues. The sequenced sample consisted of PBMCs or a T cell subset sorted from them (not recorded which). This rearrangement joins TRBV7-2 to TRBJ2-5; 10 bases are shared with TRBD2. The TCR sequence derives from a man aged 18 to 35 who had mild COVID-19 (a few samples of this study predate the infection). Cell type and time point are not known. The CDR3 DNA reads TGTGCCAGCAGCTTTGAGCGGGAGGGCCTGCACTTC. This translates into CASSFEREGLHF. Filled out from reference TRBV7-2 and TRBJ2-5, the complete variable domain reads GAGVSQSPSNKVTEKGKDVELRCDPISGHTALYWYRQSLGQGLEFLIYFQGNSAPDKSGLPSDRFSAERTGGSVSTLTIQRTQQEDSAVYLCASSFEREGLHFGPGTRLLVL.